This T cell receptor (beta chain) was sequenced for a study of beta chain features in type 1 diabetes. The sequenced template was cDNA made from the entire isolated RNA. TCRdb keeps only in-frame clones here, not all; method: immunoSEQ multiplex PCR. The data show some 270,000 clones, 11% seen once. V gave up 6 bases and J gave up 7 bases; unmatched junction bases: 14. Germline V gene data show CDR1 as ENHRY and CDR2 as SYGVKD. CDR3 length: 15 residues. Study-wide findings and caveats: Shortening of TCRB CDR3s, moderate but significant, appeared in all four CD4+ subsets of Type 1 diabetes patients.

This clone came up a few times. No antigen is known for it. This chain links TRBV10-3 with TRBJ2-7; 8 positions agree with TRBD1. The origin of this receptor is a man aged 30 to 45 with type 1 diabetes. Sample: naive CD4+ T cells from blood. CDR3 DNA sequence: TGTGCCATCAGGGATCGACAGGGGCCTTGGGTAGAGCAGTACTTC. Encoded protein: CAIRDRQGPWVEQYF.